Below, 7 T cell receptor beta chains from the same sample are listed, as sequenced in a study of CD8+ T cells in alopecia areata. As the sequencing template, cDNA was produced by extracting RNA and reverse transcribing it. Libraries were prepared by immunoSEQ multiplex PCR; TCRdb keeps only in-frame clonotypes and omits some of them. The sample yields about 250,000 clones, 60% seen once. Treatment described: oral pan-JAK inhibitor, 5-10 mg twice daily. The material was CD4+ T cells sorted from blood, obtained around week 53, from a patient treated with tofacitinib. The receptors here all came from a human donor with alopecia areata.

The genes are TRBV30 and TRBJ2-6; D is perhaps TRBD1 (5 bases). The V end lost 0 bases, the J end lost 0 bases, and 12 bases lay between the germline ends. Germline CDR1 reads GTSNPN; CDR2 reads SVGIG (reference sequence). The CDR3 loop spans 17 amino acids. The CDR3 DNA reads as TGTGCCTGGAGTGTATACACAGGATACTCTGGGGCCAACGTCCTGACTTTC. Protein sequence: CAWSVYTGYSGANVLTF.

This chain connects TRBV27 to TRBJ1-1, with D unresolved. CDR3 length: 13 residues. V lost 6 bases, J lost 3 bases, and 11 bases lay in between. CDR1 and CDR2 from the germline V gene are MNHEY and SMNVEV (reference sequence). Written as DNA, the CDR3 is TGTGCCAGCAGCCATACTTGGGACACTGAAGCTTTCTTT. This encodes CASSHTWDTEAFF.

The chain carries TRBV29-1 and TRBJ2-3; TRBD2 agrees at 11 bases. The length of the CDR3 is 15 residues. Germline V gene sequence: CDR1 SQVTM, CDR2 ANQGSEA. V was clipped by 6 bases and J by 6 bases; unmatched bases: 11. CDR3 amino acids: CSVVPRTSGRDTQYF. For the CDR3, the DNA is TGCAGCGTCGTGCCCCGGACTAGCGGGCGGGATACGCAGTATTTT.

Turning to this clone: The sample holds other DNA sequences that translate to the same CDR3. The chain is built from TRBV29-1 and TRBJ1-2; 8 nucleotides agree with TRBD1. After removal of 6 bases from V and 8 bases from J, the junction contained 2 bases not matched to a gene. Per the germline V gene, CDR1 is SQVTM and CDR2 is ANQGSEA. This CDR3 contains 10 residues. This chain's CDR3 is CSVDRDGYTF. CDR3 in DNA: TGCAGCGTGGACAGGGACGGCTACACCTTC.

V gene TRBV23-1 combines with J gene TRBJ2-7; D call uncertain. TRBV23-1 is an open reading frame, and its role is uncertain. V lost 0 bases to trimming and J lost 6 bases, with 15 bases between them. This CDR3 contains 15 residues. The CDR3 bases are TGCGCCAGCAGTCAATCCGACCTCGGACGGTGCGAGCAGTACTTC. Amino acids: CASSQSDLGRCEQYF.

V gene TRBV7-9 combines with J gene TRBJ2-1; D unclear. This CDR3 spans 14 amino acids. The V end lost 2 bases, the J end lost 5 bases, and 10 bases lay between the germline ends. Germline V gene lookup returns CDR1 SEHNR and CDR2 FQNEAQ (reference sequence). DNA of the CDR3: TGTGCCAGCAGCTTAATGGGCCGCGACAATGAGCAGTTCTTC. It yields the protein CASSLMGRDNEQFF. The full variable domain, rest sourced from reference TRBV7-9 and TRBJ2-1, is DTGVSQNPRHKITKRGQNVTFRCDPISEHNRLYWYRQTLGQGPEFLTYFQNEAQLEKSRLLSDRFSAERPKGSFSTLEIQRTEQGDSAMYLCASSLMGRDNEQFFGPGTRLTVL.

The V call is TRBV5-6, the J call TRBJ2-7; D is possibly TRBD1 (6 bases). Germline-derived CDR1 and CDR2 are SGHDT and YYEEEE. CDR3 length equals 13 residues. Trimming removed 2 bases from V and 2 bases from J, with 8 bases in between. Here the CDR3 reads CASSLQGPYEQYF. CDR3 in DNA: TGTGCCAGCAGCTTACAGGGCCCCTACGAGCAGTACTTC.